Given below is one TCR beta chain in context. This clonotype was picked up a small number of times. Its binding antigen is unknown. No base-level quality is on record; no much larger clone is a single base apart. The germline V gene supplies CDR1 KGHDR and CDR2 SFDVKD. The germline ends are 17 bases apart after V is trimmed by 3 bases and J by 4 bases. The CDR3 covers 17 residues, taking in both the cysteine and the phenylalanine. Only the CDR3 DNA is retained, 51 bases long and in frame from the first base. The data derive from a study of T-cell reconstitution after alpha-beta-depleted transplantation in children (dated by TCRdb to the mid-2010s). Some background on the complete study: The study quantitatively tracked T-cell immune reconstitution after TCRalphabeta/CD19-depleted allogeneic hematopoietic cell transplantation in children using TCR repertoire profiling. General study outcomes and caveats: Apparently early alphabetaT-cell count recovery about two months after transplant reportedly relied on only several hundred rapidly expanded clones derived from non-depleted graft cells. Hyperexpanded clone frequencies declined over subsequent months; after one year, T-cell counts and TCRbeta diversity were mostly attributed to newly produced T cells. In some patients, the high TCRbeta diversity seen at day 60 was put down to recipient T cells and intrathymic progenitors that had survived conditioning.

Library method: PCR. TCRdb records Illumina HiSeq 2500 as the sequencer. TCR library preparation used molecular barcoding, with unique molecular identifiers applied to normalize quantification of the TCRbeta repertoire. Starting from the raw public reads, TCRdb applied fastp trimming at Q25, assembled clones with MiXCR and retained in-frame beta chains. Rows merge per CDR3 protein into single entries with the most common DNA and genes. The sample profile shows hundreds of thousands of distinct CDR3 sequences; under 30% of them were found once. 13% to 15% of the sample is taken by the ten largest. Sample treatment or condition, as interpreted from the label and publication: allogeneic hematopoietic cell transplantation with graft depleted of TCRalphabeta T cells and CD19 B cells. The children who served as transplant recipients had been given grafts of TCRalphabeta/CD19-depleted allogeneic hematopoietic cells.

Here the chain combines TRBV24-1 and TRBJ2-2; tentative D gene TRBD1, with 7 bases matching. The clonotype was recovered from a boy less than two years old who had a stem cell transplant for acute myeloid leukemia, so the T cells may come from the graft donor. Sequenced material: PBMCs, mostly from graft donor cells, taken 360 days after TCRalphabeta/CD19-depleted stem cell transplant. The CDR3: CATSDPSTGRRTGELFF. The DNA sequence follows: TGTGCCACCAGTGATCCCTCGACAGGGAGGCGCACCGGGGAGCTGTTTTTT.